This T cell receptor (beta chain) was found in a study of T-cell reconstitution after alpha-beta-depleted transplantation in children (dated by TCRdb to 2015 to 2016). At the level of the whole study: Using TCR repertoire profiling, the study followed T-cell immune reconstitution in a quantitative way in children after TCRalphabeta/CD19-depleted allogeneic hematopoietic cell transplantation. Results the study describes overall, beyond this receptor: In some patients, the high TCRbeta diversity seen at day 60 was put down to recipient T cells and intrathymic progenitors that had survived conditioning. Over the following months the frequencies of hyperexpanded clones went down, and after one year T-cell counts and TCRbeta diversity were mostly credited to newly produced T cells. The apparently early recovery of alphabetaT-cell counts about two months after transplant reportedly depended on only several hundred rapidly expanded clones that came from non-depleted graft cells.

This clonotype was seen more than once but under ten times. Its binding antigen is unknown. Qualities for individual bases were not recorded, and no much larger clone is one base off. From cysteine to phenylalanine, the CDR3 is 20 amino acids long. CDR3 DNA is the only sequence kept; it has 60 bases, read in frame from the first base. Here V drops 7 bases and J drops 3 bases, and the junction holds 21 bases not matched to any gene. Via the germline V gene, CDR1 is MNHNS and CDR2 SASEGT. Receptors were amplified or captured by PCR. Sequencer: Illumina HiSeq 2500. Molecular barcoding was employed in the preparation of TCR libraries, with unique molecular identifiers being used to normalize TCRbeta repertoire quantification. TCRdb took the public reads, trimmed them with fastp at Q25, ran MiXCR for clone calling and kept in-frame beta chains. Each CDR3 protein gets just one entry, which takes the most common genes and DNA from the rows behind it. Within this sample are about 240,000 distinct CDR3 sequences, with roughly a quarter of them counted one time only. The ten top clones hold roughly 2.6% of the sample.

Interpreted using the paper, the treatment or condition label stands for: allogeneic hematopoietic cell transplantation with graft depleted of TCRalphabeta T cells and CD19 B cells. Transplant recipients were children who received TCRalphabeta/CD19-depleted allogeneic hematopoietic cell grafts. Source: PBMCs, taken before TCRalphabeta/CD19-depleted stem cell transplant. The chain joins TRBV6-1 to TRBJ2-5; TRBD2 fits 12 bases in the junction. This TCR was recovered from a girl aged 2 to 9 with Fanconi anemia, due to receive a stem cell transplant. The DNA sequence is given as TGTGCCAGCATTGTGGACAGGGACCATCTAGCGGGAGGGAAAAAAGAGACCCAGTACTTC. Its translation reads: CASIVDRDHLAGGKKETQYF.